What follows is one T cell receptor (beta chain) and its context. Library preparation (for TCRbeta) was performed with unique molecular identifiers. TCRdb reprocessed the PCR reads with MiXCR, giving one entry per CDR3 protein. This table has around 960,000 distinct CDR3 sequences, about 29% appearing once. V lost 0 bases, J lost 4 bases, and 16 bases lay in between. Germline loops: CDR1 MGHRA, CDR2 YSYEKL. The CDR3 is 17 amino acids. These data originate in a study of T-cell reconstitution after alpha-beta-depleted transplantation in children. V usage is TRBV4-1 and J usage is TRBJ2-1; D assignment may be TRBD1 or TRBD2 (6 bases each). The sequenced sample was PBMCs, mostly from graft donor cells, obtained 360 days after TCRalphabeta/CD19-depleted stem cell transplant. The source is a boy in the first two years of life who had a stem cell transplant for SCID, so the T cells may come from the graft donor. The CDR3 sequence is CASSQDPRGPLYNEQFF. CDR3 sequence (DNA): TGCGCCAGCAGCCAAGACCCCCGGGGGCCCCTATACAATGAGCAGTTCTTC.